The 2 T cell receptor beta chains below come from one sample, sequenced in a study of T cells in Graves' hyperthyroidism and ophthalmopathy. Amplification targeted TCR beta CDR3 regions from RNA transcripts. The HTBI set primed first-round TCR CDR3 RT-PCR. TCRdb fed the multiplex PCR reads into MiXCR, producing one record per CDR3 protein. Of around 620,000 distinct CDR3 sequences in the sample, 15% to 20% were seen once. Sequencing input: blood. Every receptor here comes from a woman in her 30s with Graves' hyperthyroidism.

This clonotype has ten or more counts. This chain uses TRBV11-2 with TRBJ2-1; 8 bases fit TRBD2. J lost 8 bases, V lost 3 bases, and 9 bases had no gene match. This CDR3 has 15 residues. CDR1 and CDR2 (germline): SGHAT, FQNNGV. As DNA, the CDR3 is TGTGCCAGCAGCTTTCCCGGGAGGGCCAGGGATGAGCAGTTCTTC. This codes for CASSFPGRARDEQFF.

The rearrangement uses TRBV20-1 and TRBJ2-1; D uncertain. Germline assignment: CDR1 DFQATT and CDR2 SNEGSKA (reference sequence). V lost 0 bases and J lost 3, with 6 bases in between. There are 13 residues in the CDR3. CDR3 in amino acids: CSARDVDYNEQFF. CDR3 sequence (DNA): TGCAGTGCTAGAGATGTAGACTACAATGAGCAGTTCTTC.